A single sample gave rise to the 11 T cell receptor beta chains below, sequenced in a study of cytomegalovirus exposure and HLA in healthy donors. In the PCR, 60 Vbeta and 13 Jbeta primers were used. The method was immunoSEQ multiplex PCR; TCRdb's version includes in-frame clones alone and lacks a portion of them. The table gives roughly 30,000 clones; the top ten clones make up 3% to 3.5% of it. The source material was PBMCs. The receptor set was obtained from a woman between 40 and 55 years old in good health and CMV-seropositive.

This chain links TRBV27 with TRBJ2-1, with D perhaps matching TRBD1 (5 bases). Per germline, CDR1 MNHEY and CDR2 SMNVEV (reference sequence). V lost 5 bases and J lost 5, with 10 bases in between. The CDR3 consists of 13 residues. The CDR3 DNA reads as TGTGCCAGCAGTGTCCGACAGAACAATGAGCAGTTCTTC. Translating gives CASSVRQNNEQFF.

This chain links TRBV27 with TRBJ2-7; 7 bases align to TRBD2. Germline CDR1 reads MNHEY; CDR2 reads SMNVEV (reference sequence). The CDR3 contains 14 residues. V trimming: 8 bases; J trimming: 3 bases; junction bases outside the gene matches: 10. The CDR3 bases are TGTGCCAGCGGGTCCCTAGCGGAGCTCTACGAGCAGTACTTC. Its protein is CASGSLAELYEQYF.

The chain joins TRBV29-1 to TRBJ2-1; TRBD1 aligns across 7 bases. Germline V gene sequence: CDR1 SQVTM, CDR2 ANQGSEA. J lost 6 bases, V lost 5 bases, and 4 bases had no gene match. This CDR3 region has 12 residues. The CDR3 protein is CSVRTGGNEQFF. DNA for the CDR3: TGCAGCGTTCGGACAGGAGGCAATGAGCAGTTCTTC.

The CDR3 DNA reads as TGCAGCGTCGGGACTAGCACTTACAATGAGCAGTTCTTC. Amino acids: CSVGTSTYNEQFF. This chain links TRBV29-1 with TRBJ2-1, with 9 bases fitting TRBD2. V shed 6 bases and J 4 bases; nucleotides not matched to a gene: 4. The CDR3 length is 13 residues. Germline CDR1 is SQVTM and CDR2 is ANQGSEA.

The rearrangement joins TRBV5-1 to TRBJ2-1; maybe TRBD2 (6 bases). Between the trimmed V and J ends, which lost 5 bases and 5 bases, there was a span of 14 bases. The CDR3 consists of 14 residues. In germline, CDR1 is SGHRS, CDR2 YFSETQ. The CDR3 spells CASRLTLANNEQFF. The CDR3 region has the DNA TGCGCCAGCAGGCTTACTCTAGCGAACAATGAGCAGTTCTTC.

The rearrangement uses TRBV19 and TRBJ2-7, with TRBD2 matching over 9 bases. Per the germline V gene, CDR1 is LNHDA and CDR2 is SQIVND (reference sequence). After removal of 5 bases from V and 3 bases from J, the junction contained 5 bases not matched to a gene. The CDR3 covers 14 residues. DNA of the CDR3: TGTGCCAGTAGTCCTGGGACTAGCTTCTACGAGCAGTACTTC. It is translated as CASSPGTSFYEQYF.

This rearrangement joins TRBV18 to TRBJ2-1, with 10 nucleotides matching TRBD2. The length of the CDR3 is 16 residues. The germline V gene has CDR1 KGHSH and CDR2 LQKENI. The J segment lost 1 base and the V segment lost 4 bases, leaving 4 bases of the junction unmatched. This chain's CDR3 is CASSRTLAGSYNEQFF. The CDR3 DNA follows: TGTGCCAGCTCACGGACACTAGCGGGATCCTACAATGAGCAGTTCTTC.

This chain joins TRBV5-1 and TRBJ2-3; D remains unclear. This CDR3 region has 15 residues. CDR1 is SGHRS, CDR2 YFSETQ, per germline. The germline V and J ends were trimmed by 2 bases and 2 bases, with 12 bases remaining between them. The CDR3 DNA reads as TGCGCCAGCAGCTTACGGGTCGGTCCCACAGATACGCAGTATTTT. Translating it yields CASSLRVGPTDTQYF.

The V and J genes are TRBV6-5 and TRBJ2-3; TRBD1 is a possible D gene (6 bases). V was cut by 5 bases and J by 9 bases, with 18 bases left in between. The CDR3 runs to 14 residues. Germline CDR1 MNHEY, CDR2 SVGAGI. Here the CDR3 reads CASSDRLGILTQYF. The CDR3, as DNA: TGTGCCAGCAGTGACAGGTTGGGGATTCTAACGCAGTATTTT.

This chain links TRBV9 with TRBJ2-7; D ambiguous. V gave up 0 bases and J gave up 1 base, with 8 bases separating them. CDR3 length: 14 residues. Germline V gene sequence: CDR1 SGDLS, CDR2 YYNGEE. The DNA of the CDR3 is TGTGCCAGCAGCGTAGATGGCAGTTCCTACGAGCAGTACTTC. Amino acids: CASSVDGSSYEQYF.

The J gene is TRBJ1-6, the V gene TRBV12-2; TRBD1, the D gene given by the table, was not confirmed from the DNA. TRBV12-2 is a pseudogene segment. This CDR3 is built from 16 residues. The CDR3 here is CASRCPWGPGKSPLHF. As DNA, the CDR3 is TGTGCAAGTCGCTGCCCGTGGGGGCCAGGAAAGTCACCCCTCCACTTT.